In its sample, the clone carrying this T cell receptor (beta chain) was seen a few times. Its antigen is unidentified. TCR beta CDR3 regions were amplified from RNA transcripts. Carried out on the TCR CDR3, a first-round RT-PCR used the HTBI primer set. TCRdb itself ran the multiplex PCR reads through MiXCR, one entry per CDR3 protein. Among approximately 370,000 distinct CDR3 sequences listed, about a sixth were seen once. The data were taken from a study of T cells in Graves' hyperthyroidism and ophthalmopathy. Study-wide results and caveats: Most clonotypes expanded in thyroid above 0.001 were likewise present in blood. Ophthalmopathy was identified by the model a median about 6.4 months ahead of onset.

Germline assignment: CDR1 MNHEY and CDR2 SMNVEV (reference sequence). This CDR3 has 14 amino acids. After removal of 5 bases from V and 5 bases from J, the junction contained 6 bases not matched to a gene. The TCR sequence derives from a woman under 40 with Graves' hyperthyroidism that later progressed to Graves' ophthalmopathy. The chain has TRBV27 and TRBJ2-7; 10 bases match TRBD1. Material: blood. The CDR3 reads CASSPGTGAHEQYF. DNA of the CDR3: TGTGCCAGCAGTCCCGGGACAGGGGCCCACGAGCAGTACTTC.